The clone carrying this T cell receptor beta chain came up many times. Its antigen is not known. Time point meaning: technical triplicate 3. The data are from a study of neurological immune-mediated disorders. Trimming cost V 1 base and J 7 bases; bases outside gene matches: 14. The length of the CDR3 is 16 residues. CDR1 is SGHRS, CDR2 YFSETQ, per germline. Using its own MiXCR run on the 5' RACE reads, TCRdb lists one record per CDR3 protein. The sample lists just under 45,000 distinct CDR3 sequences, roughly a fifth occurring once. Study results and caveats: The highest TCR clonal expansion occurred in HTLV-1-associated myelopathy; multiple sclerosis fell below healthy controls.

What was sequenced was PBMCs. This receptor was taken from a man aged 60 to 75 with HTLV-1-associated myelopathy (HAM/TSP). The chain carries TRBV5-1 and TRBJ2-7, with 7 bases identical to TRBD2. The CDR3 nucleotides read TGCGCCAGCAGCTTGTCCACTACCCCGGGGGGTAGGGAGCAGTACTTC. It is translated as CASSLSTTPGGREQYF.